This TCR beta chain was found in a study of cytomegalovirus exposure and HLA in healthy donors (dated by TCRdb to about 2017). About the full investigation: An earlier analysis of about 560 of the donors reported approximately 300 Gb of sequence data and 100 million to 120 million unique TCR beta sequences obtained from around 180 million T cells. An early release that covered 500 to 800 HLA-typed donors contained approximately 300 gigabases of sequencing data and around 85 million unique TCR sequences. Among the approximately 400 genotyped donors, around 81% belonged to the genetic ancestry cluster associated with self-reported Caucasian donors. The study was designed to test whether signatures of past pathogen exposure could be identified by cataloging public T cell receptors. The T cell repertoires of around 730 subjects were profiled by immunosequencing and related to cytomegalovirus serostatus. Along with the roughly 710-subject first cohort, a separate validation cohort of 120 different subjects was used. High-throughput TCR immunosequencing, statistical association of individual TCRs with disease status, and machine learning were combined to predict cytomegalovirus infection status. To study patterns of TCR occurrence, a later analysis re-analyzed previously published TCR beta repertoires from 666 donors and added high-resolution HLA genotyping. Rather than drawing on any new phenotypic data, the later analysis identified candidate immune exposures from TCR beta sequences and the way those sequences occurred across donors. In an earlier analysis of 587 of the donors, high-throughput TCR beta sequencing was used to judge whether each TCR beta V gene segment behaved as functional or pseudogenic. Donor age, sex, ethnicity and CMV serostatus were compiled alongside the repertoire data. Genome-wide SNP genotypes for about 60% of the roughly 700 donors were used in a later genetic analysis, which treated that subset as a discovery cohort. Every repertoire in the discovery cohort had been generated on one and the same sequencing platform. Both class I and class II loci were covered by HLA typing, at four-digit resolution. The number of donors typed differed by locus, with roughly 620-630 for A, B, C, DRB1 and DQB1, roughly 520 for DQA1, about 610 for DPA1, and under 490 for DPB1. Because of strong linkage in the cohort, five DR-DQ haplotypes were treated as single units for association and clustering. Among over 350 genotyped donors of the cohort, an average of 235,054 unique TCR beta nucleotide sequences were sequenced per donor, about a sixth of them non-productive.

Paper-wide results and their limitations: The study gave a list of some 150 TCR beta chains associated with cytomegalovirus. Specific HLA alleles were associated with more than 15,000 TCR beta sequences at a false discovery rate of 0.05 in a later analysis. Linkage disequilibrium might explain the correlated functional status among segregating V segments, but an unknown experimental factor could not be excluded. The presence/absence analyses assumed that sequencing depth was roughly uniform across donors, and that assumption may not be true. Because the 87-base-pair reads could not distinguish some IMGT-functional V segments, including TRBV6-2 and TRBV6-3, those segments were excluded. According to a later analysis, parvovirus B19, influenza, CMV and Epstein-Barr virus appeared linked to several top co-occurrence clusters. Broadly in line with IMGT annotations, most TCR beta V segments showed up in productive rearrangements about 87% or about 30% of the time in an earlier analysis of several hundred of the donors. Approximately 16 rarely observed V segments, including chromosome 9 orphons, were excluded from the earlier analysis of several hundred of the donors because counts were too low. A further reported finding was that TCR beta sequences accurately predicted the HLA-A and HLA-B alleles for most subjects in the first cohort. In a later analysis, TCR association rates were found to vary across HLA loci, with the most associated TCRs seen for DRB1 alleles and the fewest for HLA-C alleles. A later analysis found that HLA-associated TCR beta chains were more clonally expanded and had lower generation probabilities than equally common non-associated chains. It was suggested by the authors that the approach could potentially be generalized to other disease states and immunological phenotypes. In a later analysis, most CMV-associated TCR beta chains were found to appear HLA-restricted, with HLA associations seemingly driven largely by CMV exposure. Only TCR beta chains were sequenced in this cohort, and the absence of alpha or paired-chain data limited detectable features. Assigning TCR associations to individual alleles was difficult when HLA alleles, especially DR and DQ, strongly co-occurred. A later genetic analysis associated a missense DCLRE1C variant with V-gene and J-gene trimming of TCR beta chains, and an independent cohort replicated the association. In both the original and validation cohorts, the classifier was reported to diagnose cytomegalovirus status with high specificity and sensitivity. The sequencing pipeline was judged likely to have produced a cluster of highly shared sequence variants as a technical artifact. Three of the identified cytomegalovirus-associated TCR beta chains were confirmed in vitro to be specific for cytomegalovirus antigens. Immune exposure information for the cohort was limited to CMV serostatus. Most TCR sequences were seen in very few donors, while some public TCRs were found in many individuals. Because HLA typing was missing for some donors at each locus, association tests included only the typed subset. A later genetic analysis reported fewer N-insertions in productive TCRs among donors in an Asian-associated ancestry cluster than the roughly 700-donor mean.

This clone turned up a few times. The clone's antigen remains unknown. No much larger clone is present one base from it, and per-base qualities are unavailable. Based on the germline V gene, the CDR1 and CDR2 sequences are SNHLY and FYNNEI. From V the trimming removes 5 bases and from J it removes 2 bases, while the gene matches leave 3 bases of the junction unaccounted for. Counted from cysteine to phenylalanine, this CDR3 has 15 amino acids. Here the CDR3 DNA is all that survives: 45 bases in frame from base 1. Libraries were constructed by the immunoSEQ multiplex PCR assay. The multiplex PCR relied on a mix of 60 forward primers for TCR Vbeta segments and 13 reverse primers for TCR Jbeta segments. The CDR3 region of rearranged TCR beta genes was amplified from genomic DNA by a multiplex PCR assay. On the Illumina HiSeq System, the amplified TCR beta libraries were sequenced as 87-base-pair reads. In the original analysis: Across the 670 or so repertoires, a later analysis counted some 80 million unique TCR beta chains, 9.5 million to 13 million of which were shared by at least two donors. Raw reads were error-corrected and collapsed into unique sequences with a nearest-neighbor algorithm that merged closely related sequences to remove PCR and sequencing errors. V, D and J gene segments were assigned by aligning CDR3 sequences to IMGT reference sequences. For a sequence to be retained, a match of at least six nucleotides to both a V gene segment and a J gene segment was required. A rearrangement counted as productive if the CDR3 had no stop codons and remained in frame with V and J, and every other rearrangement counted as non-productive. Following IMGT convention, CDR3 was defined as the stretch from the second conserved V-encoded cysteine up to the conserved J-encoded phenylalanine. The earlier analysis of some 550 of the donors excluded any sequence lacking an unambiguous match to a single V gene segment. In an earlier analysis of approximately 550 of the donors, V segments were called functional above 56.7% productive rearrangements and were called segregating when the between-donor standard deviation exceeded 5%. A statistical classification framework was developed to diagnose cytomegalovirus status using the catalog of TCR beta chain sequences. In a later analysis, TCR nucleotide sequences were compared against IMGT/GENE-DB human TR gene sequences so that V and J genes could be assigned. A later analysis assigned CDR3 sequences and most-parsimonious VDJ recombination scenarios with the TCRdist pipeline. In a later analysis, every TCR beta chain was defined by the combination of its CDR3 amino acid sequence and its V-gene family, and reads without a unique V-gene family were dropped. To address suspected cross-contamination and a sequencing artifact, a later analysis removed 550 to 750 highly shared, low-generation-probability nucleotide sequences. For each public chain, a later analysis derived a clonal expansion index from normalized ranks of inferred template counts within each repertoire. A later analysis computed generation probabilities with a VDJ recombination model fitted to out-of-frame rearrangements, and checked the results against IGoR. In a later analysis, TCR-TCR, TCR-HLA and TCR-CMV co-occurrence was scored with hypergeometric tests, and a repertoire-size bias correction was applied to TCR pairs. In a later analysis, false discovery rates were estimated by permuting HLA or CMV assignments 20 times. In a later analysis, co-occurring TCRs were grouped using DBSCAN, with TCRdist sequence similarity added in when clustering inside HLA-allele-positive subsets. Co-occurrence clustering excluded repertoires with fewer than 30,000 or more than 120,000 public chains, plus five with anomalous nucleotide sharing. TCRdb took this table from immuneACCESS and kept in-frame rearrangements with V and J called. Such tables lack part of the clones; where checked against another copy, unresolved V genes explain under half of the gap, and the rest is unexplained. That table furnishes V, J and clone size, whereas the DNA furnished D and trimming. This sample holds approximately 150,000 clones; roughly four fifths were observed only once. The ten largest account for 1.5% to 1.8% of the sample.

The cohort comprised fewer than 700 healthy bone marrow donors. All cohort members were sampled while nominally healthy, although unrecorded immune exposures were likely present. The donor tested CMV seronegative, placing the donor among the 350 or so seronegative members of the cohort. Every donor gave a peripheral blood sample, and the peripheral blood mononuclear cells from that sample were used for TCR beta sequencing. Genomic DNA was extracted from the blood cell samples with the Qiagen DNeasy Blood Extraction Kit. The chain joins TRBV2 to TRBJ2-2; 9 middle bases align to TRBD2. This receptor was identified in a man aged 35-49 years in good health and CMV-seronegative. The specimen sequenced was PBMCs. DNA sequence: TGTGCCAGCAGTTTTAGCGGGAGTAACACCGGGGAGCTGTTTTTT. It translates to CASSFSGSNTGELFF.